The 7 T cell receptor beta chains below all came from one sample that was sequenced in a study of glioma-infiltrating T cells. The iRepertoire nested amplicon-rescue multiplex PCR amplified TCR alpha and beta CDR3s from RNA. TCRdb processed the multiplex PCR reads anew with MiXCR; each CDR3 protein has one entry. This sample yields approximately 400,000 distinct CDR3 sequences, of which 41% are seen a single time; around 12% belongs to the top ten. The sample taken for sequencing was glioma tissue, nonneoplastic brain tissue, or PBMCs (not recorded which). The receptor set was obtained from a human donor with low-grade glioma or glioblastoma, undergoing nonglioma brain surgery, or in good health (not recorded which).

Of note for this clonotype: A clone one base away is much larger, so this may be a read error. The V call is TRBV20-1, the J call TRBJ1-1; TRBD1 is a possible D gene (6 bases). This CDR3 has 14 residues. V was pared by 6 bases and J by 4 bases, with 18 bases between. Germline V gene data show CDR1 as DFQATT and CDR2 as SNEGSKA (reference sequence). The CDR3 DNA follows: TGCAGTGCCCCCCGACGGGGGGCTTGCACTGAAGCTTTCTTT. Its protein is CSAPRRGACTEAFF.

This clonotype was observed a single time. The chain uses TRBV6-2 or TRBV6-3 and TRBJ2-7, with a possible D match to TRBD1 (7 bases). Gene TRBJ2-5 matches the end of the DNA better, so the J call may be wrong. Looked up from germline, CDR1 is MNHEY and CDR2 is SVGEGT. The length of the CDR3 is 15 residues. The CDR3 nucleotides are TGTGCCAGCAGGCCCAGGGGGGCTACTGGCGAGACCCAGTACTTC. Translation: CASRPRGATGETQYF.

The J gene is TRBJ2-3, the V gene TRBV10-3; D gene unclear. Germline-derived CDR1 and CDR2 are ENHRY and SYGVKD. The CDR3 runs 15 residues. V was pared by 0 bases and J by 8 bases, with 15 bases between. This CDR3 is CAISESNPRAVTQYF. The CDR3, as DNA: TGTGCCATCAGTGAGTCGAACCCCCGTGCAGTTACGCAGTATTTT.

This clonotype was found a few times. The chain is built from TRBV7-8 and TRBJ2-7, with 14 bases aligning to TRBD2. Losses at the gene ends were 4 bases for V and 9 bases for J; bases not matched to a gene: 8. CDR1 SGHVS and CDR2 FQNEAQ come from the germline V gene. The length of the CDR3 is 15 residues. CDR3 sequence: CASSYTGTSGSSQYF. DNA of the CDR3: TGTGCCAGCAGCTACACCGGGACTAGCGGGAGTTCGCAGTACTTC. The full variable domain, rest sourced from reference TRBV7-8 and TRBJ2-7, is GAGVSQSPRYKVAKRGQDVALRCDPISGHVSLFWYQQALGQGPEFLTYFQNEAQLDKSGLPSDRFFAERPEGSVSTLKIQRTQQEDSAVYLCASSYTGTSGSSQYFGPGTRLTVT.

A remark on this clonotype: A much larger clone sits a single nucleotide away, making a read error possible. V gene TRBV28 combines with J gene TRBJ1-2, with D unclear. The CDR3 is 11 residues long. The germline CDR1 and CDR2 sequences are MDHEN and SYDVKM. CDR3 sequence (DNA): TGTGACACGACGGTGTTCTATGGCTACACCTTC. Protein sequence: CDTTVFYGYTF.

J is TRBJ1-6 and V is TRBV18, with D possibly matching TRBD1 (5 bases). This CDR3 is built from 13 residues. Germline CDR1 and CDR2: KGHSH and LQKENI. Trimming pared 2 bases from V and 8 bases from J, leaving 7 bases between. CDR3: CASSPSRDSPLHF. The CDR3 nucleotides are TGTGCCAGCTCACCAAGCAGGGATTCACCCCTCCACTTT.

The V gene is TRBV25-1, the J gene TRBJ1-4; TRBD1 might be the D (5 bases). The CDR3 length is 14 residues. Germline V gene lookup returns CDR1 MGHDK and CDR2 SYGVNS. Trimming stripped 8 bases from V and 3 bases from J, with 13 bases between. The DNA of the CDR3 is TGTGCCAGCGATGGGGGGTATGCTAATGAAAAACTGTTTTTT. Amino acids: CASDGGYANEKLFF.